The 27 T cell receptor beta chains below come from one sample, sequenced in a study of T cells in Graves' hyperthyroidism and ophthalmopathy. Amplification yielded TCR beta CDR3 regions, with RNA transcripts as the source. The TCR CDR3 first-round RT-PCR relied on the HTBI primer set. TCRdb called the multiplex PCR reads again in MiXCR, with one record for every CDR3 protein. The sample comprises approximately 400,000 distinct CDR3 sequences, approximately 25% of which are singletons, and over 70% rests with the top ten. Sequenced input: blood. Every receptor here comes from a middle-aged man with Graves' hyperthyroidism.

This clonotype was observed many times. The rearrangement uses TRBV7-9 and TRBJ2-3, with D perhaps being TRBD1 or TRBD2 (6 bases each). CDR3 size: 17 residues. Germline CDR1 SEHNR, CDR2 FQNEAQ (reference sequence). V was trimmed by 5 bases and J by 0 bases, leaving 18 bases between them. The DNA of the CDR3 is TGTGCCAGCAGCCTCTTAAAGGGGGGCACTAGCACAGATACGCAGTATTTT. Residues: CASSLLKGGTSTDTQYF.

This clonotype was recorded many times. The genes are TRBV18 and TRBJ2-1, with no clear D. This CDR3 region has 12 residues. The V gene lost 0 bases and the J gene lost 7 bases, with 4 bases spanning the gap. Germline loops: CDR1 KGHSH, CDR2 LQKENI. In nucleotides, the CDR3 is TGTGCCAGCTCACCACCTGTTAATGAGCAGTTCTTC. Residues: CASSPPVNEQFF. Variable domain in full (rest from reference TRBV18 and TRBJ2-1): NAGVMQNPRHLVRRRGQEARLRCSPMKGHSHVYWYRQLPEEGLKFMVYLQKENIIDESGMPKERFSAEFPKEGPSILRIQQVVRGDSAAYFCASSPPVNEQFFGPGTRLTVL.

This clonotype was detected only a few times. The V call is TRBV11-2, the J call TRBJ2-3; D might be TRBD2 (6 bases). There are 15 residues in the CDR3. CDR1 and CDR2 (germline): SGHAT, FQNNGV. Trimming shortened V by 1 base and J by 2 bases, and 10 bases separated the two germline ends. In DNA form, the CDR3 reads TGTGCCAGCAGCTTAGTGGCGGGAACCACAGATACGCAGTATTTT. Protein: CASSLVAGTTDTQYF.

The V and J genes are TRBV11-2 and TRBJ1-2; no definite D call. The CDR3 length is 13 residues. CDR1 SGHAT and CDR2 FQNNGV come from the germline V gene. V gave up 5 bases and J gave up 8 bases, with 15 bases separating them. The CDR3, as DNA: TGTGCCAGCAGCCCTTTAGGGCTGGACGGCTACACCTTC. Translating it yields CASSPLGLDGYTF.

The chain links TRBV5-1 to TRBJ2-5; D gene unclear. CDR1 is SGHRS, CDR2 YFSETQ, per germline. The V gene lost 5 bases and the J gene lost 2 bases, with 16 bases spanning the gap. This CDR3 has 15 amino acids. Here the CDR3 reads CASSSAPGVQETQYF. CDR3 nucleotides: TGCGCCAGCAGTTCAGCTCCAGGAGTACAAGAGACCCAGTACTTC.

This clonotype was picked up a small number of times. The chain couples TRBV7-9 to TRBJ2-1, with TRBD2 matching 8 bases. Germline V gives CDR1 SEHNR, CDR2 FQNEAQ (reference sequence). V was clipped by 0 bases and J by 8 bases; unmatched bases: 15. This CDR3 has 18 residues. In nucleotides, the CDR3 is TGTGCCAGCAGCTTAGCGTATCGGTTAGCGGGATCTTTGGATGAGCAGTTCTTC. Translation: CASSLAYRLAGSLDEQFF.

The chain joins TRBV30 to TRBJ2-3, with 12 bases that match TRBD2. The CDR3 is 16 amino acids. V lost 3 bases and J lost 8; bases outside the gene matches: 12. Germline V gene sequence: CDR1 GTSNPN, CDR2 SVGIG (reference sequence). The CDR3 DNA reads TGTGCCTGGAGCGAGGGTAGACTAGCGGGAGTCTCTACGCAGTATTTT. It specifies CAWSEGRLAGVSTQYF.

The chain joins TRBV18 to TRBJ2-5; D ambiguous. CDR3 length: 14 residues. CDR1 is KGHSH, CDR2 LQKENI, per germline. V was shortened by 1 base and J by 2 bases, with 8 bases between the two germline ends. The CDR3 sequence is CASSPRAGQETQYF. DNA of the CDR3: TGTGCCAGCTCACCACGGGCAGGTCAAGAGACCCAGTACTTC.

This clonotype was seen more than once but under ten times. J is TRBJ2-5 and V is TRBV7-9; TRBD1 agrees at 8 bases. Unmatched junction bases numbered 12, after V lost 5 bases and J lost 4 bases. The CDR3 runs to 16 residues. The germline V gene encodes CDR1 SEHNR and CDR2 FQNEAQ (reference sequence). The CDR3 DNA is TGTGCCAGCAGCACCCGATTACGACAGGGGTTAGAGACCCAGTACTTC. It yields the protein CASSTRLRQGLETQYF.

In this sample, this clonotype turned up a few times. The chain carries TRBV4-2 and TRBJ2-7; TRBD2 matches at 9 bases. J was trimmed by 2 bases and V by 4 bases; bases with no gene match: 6. Germline V gene lookup returns CDR1 LGHNA and CDR2 YNFKEQ. CDR3 length: 15 amino acids. The CDR3 protein is CASSPTSGGPYEQYF. The CDR3 bases are TGTGCCAGCAGCCCGACTAGCGGAGGCCCCTACGAGCAGTACTTC.

The CDR3 DNA is TGCGCCAGCAGCCTGCAGGTTATTGATGAGCAGTTCTTC. This encodes CASSLQVIDEQFF. The chain links TRBV4-1 to TRBJ2-1; D ambiguous. CDR1 and CDR2 (germline): MGHRA, YSYEKL. CDR3 length: 13 amino acids. The germline V and J ends were trimmed by 4 bases and 8 bases, with 12 bases remaining between them.

This clonotype occurred a few times. The chain has TRBV11-1 and TRBJ2-1, with D unresolved. V was trimmed by 5 bases and J by 4 bases, leaving 15 bases between them. CDR1 and CDR2 from the germline V gene are SGHAT and FQDESV (reference sequence). The CDR3 totals 15 residues. DNA of the CDR3: TGTGCCAGCAGCGCGCAGGCCGAAATATACAATGAGCAGTTCTTC. Translating gives CASSAQAEIYNEQFF.

The chain carries TRBV20-1 and TRBJ2-5; 10 positions agree with TRBD1. Per the germline V gene, CDR1 is DFQATT and CDR2 is SNEGSKA (reference sequence). V trimming: 6 bases; J trimming: 4 bases; junction bases outside the gene matches: 2. This CDR3 is built from 12 residues. The CDR3 loop reads CSAGQGGETQYF. CDR3 in DNA: TGCAGTGCAGGACAGGGGGGAGAGACCCAGTACTTC.

This clonotype was seen ten or more times. The rearrangement joins TRBV20-1 to TRBJ2-3; 13 bases match TRBD2. This CDR3 contains 17 residues. Germline trimming cut 4 bases from V and 1 base from J; bases unmatched to any gene: 8. The germline gives CDR1 DFQATT, CDR2 SNEGSKA (reference sequence). CDR3 coding DNA: TGCAGTGCTACCCCCAGGACTAGCGGGAGTGGCACAGATACGCAGTATTTT. Its protein is CSATPRTSGSGTDTQYF.

J is TRBJ2-6 and V is TRBV15; the D gene is possibly TRBD2 (6 bases). V dropped 1 base and J dropped 3 bases, with 7 bases sitting between them. The CDR3 runs 15 residues. Germline CDR1 reads LNHNV; CDR2 reads YYDKDF (reference sequence). The CDR3 spells CATSRAGVGANVLTF. CDR3 nucleotide sequence: TGTGCCACCAGCAGAGCGGGGGTTGGGGCCAACGTCCTGACTTTC.

At least ten counts were recorded for this clonotype. This chain joins TRBV2 and TRBJ2-5, with TRBD2 identical over 11 bases. The CDR3 has 15 residues. J was trimmed by 1 base and V by 2 bases; bases with no gene match: 0. Germline CDR1 is SNHLY and CDR2 is FYNNEI. CDR3 protein: CASSELAGGQETQYF. CDR3 nucleotide sequence: TGTGCCAGCAGTGAACTAGCGGGAGGCCAAGAGACCCAGTACTTC.

The gene calls are TRBV7-3 and TRBJ2-2, with D unclear. Per germline, CDR1 SGHTA and CDR2 FQGTGA. The V and J ends lost 0 bases and 1 base respectively, with 9 bases between them. The CDR3 extends over 16 amino acids. The CDR3 DNA reads as TGTGCCAGCAGCTTAACGGGCGGAAAGAACACCGGGGAGCTGTTTTTT. Translating gives CASSLTGGKNTGELFF.

Regarding this clonotype: The conserved closing phenylalanine or tryptophan is absent in this CDR3, likely reflecting a read error. The rearrangement uses TRBV30 and TRBJ2-2; D perhaps matches TRBD2 (5 bases). V was pared by 4 bases and J by 2 bases, with 5 bases between. The CDR3 has 12 residues. The germline V gene has CDR1 GTSNPN and CDR2 SVGIG (reference sequence). CDR3 amino acids: CAWTGNTGELFL. DNA of the CDR3: TGTGCCTGGACGGGAAACACCGGGGAGCTGTTTCTT.

The chain couples TRBV5-6 to TRBJ2-1; D is possibly TRBD2 (6 bases). Trimming left V 3 bases short and J 4 bases short, with 17 bases between. Germline assignment: CDR1 SGHDT and CDR2 YYEEEE. This CDR3 is 16 amino acids long. CDR3 DNA: TGTGCCAGCAGCTCCGACGCGGGATCCTTTTACAATGAGCAGTTCTTC. Protein sequence: CASSSDAGSFYNEQFF.

The sample holds a few counts of this clonotype. CDR3 in DNA: TGTGCCAGCATGACGACTAGCGGGAGGGGTGAGCAGTTCTTC. Translating it yields CASMTTSGRGEQFF. The chain recombines TRBV6-1 with TRBJ2-1, with TRBD2 matching 14 bases. The CDR3 totals 14 residues. Trimming took 7 bases from V and 9 from J; bases not matched to a gene: 5. Germline V gene lookup returns CDR1 MNHNS and CDR2 SASEGT.

This clonotype was picked up many times. J is TRBJ2-5 and V is TRBV6-2 or TRBV6-3; weak D call: TRBD1 (5 bases). The V gene's germline CDR1 is MNHEY and CDR2 SVGEGT. The CDR3 contains 13 residues. Between the trimmed V and J ends, which lost 6 bases and 0 bases, there was a span of 8 bases. In DNA, the CDR3 is TGTGCCAGCAGGCAGGGAAACCAAGAGACCCAGTACTTC. It codes for CASRQGNQETQYF.

Only a few counts were recorded for this clonotype. This rearrangement joins TRBV11-3 to TRBJ2-1; D might be TRBD1 (5 bases). Germline CDR1 and CDR2: SGHNT and YENEEA. The CDR3 is 16 amino acids. V dropped 0 bases and J dropped 8 bases, with 17 bases sitting between them. CDR3 sequence: CASSLEPGYPPDEQFF. The CDR3 nucleotides read TGTGCCAGCAGCTTAGAACCAGGGTACCCCCCCGATGAGCAGTTCTTC.

This clonotype showed up just a few times. This sequence joins TRBV5-1 and TRBJ2-5; D could derive from TRBD1 or TRBD2 (6 bases each). V was cut by 4 bases and J by 5 bases, with 15 bases left in between. Germline V gene sequence: CDR1 SGHRS, CDR2 YFSETQ. CDR3 length: 14 residues. The CDR3 spells CASSPGAQMETQYF. The CDR3 coding sequence is TGCGCCAGCAGCCCGGGGGCGCAGATGGAGACCCAGTACTTC.

This clonotype was counted a few times. V usage is TRBV20-1 and J usage is TRBJ1-2, with TRBD1 matching 7 bases. The V gene's germline CDR1 is DFQATT and CDR2 SNEGSKA (reference sequence). V was clipped by 4 bases and J by 4 bases; unmatched bases: 6. The length of the CDR3 is 13 residues. CDR3 bases: TGCAGTGCTAAAATGCGGACAGGCTATGGCTACACCTTC. This translates into CSAKMRTGYGYTF.

This clonotype occurred a few times. The CDR3 loop is CASSQGGTMNTEAFF. In DNA form, the CDR3 reads TGTGCCAGCAGCCAAGGGGGGACAATGAACACTGAAGCTTTCTTT. The chain is built from TRBV3-1 and TRBJ1-1; tentatively, D is TRBD1 (6 bases). The CDR3 covers 15 residues. Germline CDR1 LGHDT, CDR2 YNNKEL (reference sequence). V lost 1 base and J lost 0, with 9 bases in between.

CDR3 sequence: CASGDRGLNTEAFF. The CDR3 DNA follows: TGTGCCAGCGGGGACAGGGGGCTGAACACTGAAGCTTTCTTT. This chain connects TRBV28 to TRBJ1-1, with TRBD1 matching over 12 bases. This CDR3 is 14 amino acids long. With V trimmed by 8 bases and J by 0 bases, 1 base remained unmatched. Germline lookup yields CDR1 MDHEN and CDR2 SYDVKM.

Only a few counts were recorded for this clonotype. This rearrangement joins TRBV27 to TRBJ2-1; D not resolved. Germline V lookup: CDR1 MNHEY, CDR2 SMNVEV (reference sequence). The CDR3 sequence is 18 residues long. V shed 3 bases and J shed 0 bases, with 18 bases lying between them. CDR3 residues: CASSFSSLGRSSYNEQFF. The CDR3 region has the DNA TGTGCCAGCAGTTTTAGTTCTCTGGGCCGAAGCTCCTACAATGAGCAGTTCTTC.